At least ten counts were recorded for the clone carrying this T cell receptor beta chain. Together with a sample-barcoded 5' primer, a J-beta primer mix was included in a second PCR lasting roughly 6 to 12 cycles. TCRdb re-analysed the 5' RACE reads in MiXCR, keeping a single row per CDR3 protein. The sample contains 1,800,000 or so distinct CDR3 sequences, about 39% of which appear only once. The data are from a study of blood T cells in healthy people across ages. Trimming removed 1 base at V and 8 bases at J, with 6 bases between. The CDR3 has 13 residues. Germline V gene data show CDR1 as SGHTA and CDR2 as FQGNSA.

The clonotype was recovered from a human donor in good health. The V gene is TRBV7-2, the J gene TRBJ1-6; no clear D. The sequenced sample was blood. CDR3 bases: TGTGCCAGCAGCTTAGATGGGGATTCACCCCTCCACTTT. Its translation is CASSLDGDSPLHF.